This T cell receptor (beta chain) came from a study of blood T cell repertoires in COVID-19. For the study at large: The United States, Italy and Spain provided the acute and convalescent COVID-19 samples. Sample material is recorded as cDNA or gDNA derived from T cells, B-cell-depleted T cells, or PBMCs.

Germline CDR1 reads MGHRA; CDR2 reads YSYEKL. Trimming cost V 1 base and J 2 bases, with 9 bases left between them. CDR3 length equals 15 residues. In the source study's methods: How many nucleated cells were present was estimated from reference gene primer amplification. The method was immunoSEQ multiplex PCR; TCRdb's version includes in-frame clones alone and lacks a portion of them. D and trimming were read from the DNA, whereas the V and J calls and clone size are those reported in that table. Of about 54,000 clones listed, approximately 89% are singletons. The source is a human donor in a cohort sampled during active COVID-19. The sequenced sample was peripheral blood. This sequence joins TRBV4-1 and TRBJ1-3; D is possibly TRBD1 (6 bases). CDR3 nucleotide sequence: TGCGCCAGCAGCCAAGGAGGGGGTGCTGGAAACACCATATATTTT. Translated: CASSQGGGAGNTIYF.